The 32 T cell receptor beta chains listed next were all sequenced from one sample in a study of T cell repertoires in cytomegalovirus infection (dated by TCRdb to the late 2010s). Reads for this sample came from an Illumina HiSeq 1500. TCRdb reprocessed the public reads (quality trimming at Q25 with fastp, clone calling with MiXCR) and kept in-frame beta chains. Rows with one shared CDR3 protein collapse into an entry with the most common genes and DNA. The sample has roughly 300,000 distinct CDR3 sequences on record, about a quarter of them singletons. The ten most abundant clones make up roughly 13% of the sample. Sequencing was carried out using PBMCs. Every receptor here comes from a human donor in good health (CMV status not recorded). Some clones in this sample may be carry-over from other donors' samples.

In its sample, this clonotype was seen many times. The chain is built from TRBV7-2 and TRBJ1-5; possibly TRBD1 for D (5 bases). The CDR3 has 18 residues. V was pared by 1 base and J by 0 bases, with 16 bases between. CDR1 is SGHTA, CDR2 FQGNSA, per germline. The CDR3 DNA sequence: TGTGCCAGCAGCTTAGTAGAGGCGGTGGACATTAGCAATCAGCCCCAGCATTTT. The encoded protein is CASSLVEAVDISNQPQHF.

The rearrangement uses TRBV19 and TRBJ2-3; D is tentatively TRBD1 or TRBD2 (5 bases each). Germline-derived CDR1 and CDR2 are LNHDA and SQIVND (reference sequence). CDR3 length: 14 amino acids. V lost 5 bases and J 4 bases, leaving 13 bases between the germline ends. The CDR3 is CASSGTLWADTQYF. The CDR3 nucleotides read TGTGCCAGTAGTGGGACCTTGTGGGCAGATACGCAGTATTTT.

V and J are TRBV5-5 and TRBJ2-1; 10 nucleotides line up with TRBD1. Germline assignment: CDR1 SGHKS and CDR2 YYEKEE (reference sequence). Trimming took 2 bases from V and 9 from J; bases not matched to a gene: 8. The length of the CDR3 is 15 residues. The CDR3, as DNA: TGTGCCAGCAGCTTCACGGGGACAGGGGAGGGTGAGCAGTTCTTC. Its translation is CASSFTGTGEGEQFF. Full variable domain (remainder filled in from reference TRBV5-5 and TRBJ2-1): DAGVTQSPTHLIKTRGQQVTLRCSPISGHKSVSWYQQVLGQGPQFIFQYYEKEERGRGNFPDRFSARQFPNYSSELNVNALLLGDSALYLCASSFTGTGEGEQFFGPGTRLTVL.

This clonotype was seen a few times. J is TRBJ2-6 and V is TRBV6-6; the match to TRBD2 covers 11 bases. Unmatched junction bases numbered 8, after V lost 5 bases and J lost 5 bases. CDR3 length: 17 residues. The germline V gene has CDR1 MNHNY and CDR2 SVGAGI (reference sequence). CDR3: CASSPGLAASRANVLTF. CDR3 nucleotides: TGTGCCAGCAGTCCGGGACTAGCGGCATCTCGGGCCAACGTCCTGACTTTC.

The J gene is TRBJ1-4, the V gene TRBV10-3; no clear D gene. V lost 0 bases to trimming and J lost 12 bases, with 8 bases between them. Germline V gene lookup returns CDR1 ENHRY and CDR2 SYGVKD. The CDR3 consists of 12 residues. CDR3 nucleotides: TGTGCCATCAGTGAGTCAGAGGCGGAACTGTTTTTT. Translation: CAISESEAELFF.

The chain is built from TRBV11-2 and TRBJ1-2; 9 bases match TRBD1. The CDR3 has 13 amino acids. The V segment lost 4 bases and the J segment 8 bases; nucleotides outside the gene matches: 5. The V gene's germline CDR1 is SGHAT and CDR2 FQNNGV. For the CDR3, the DNA is TGTGCCAGCAGCTCGGGACAGGGTTGGGGCTACACCTTC. It specifies CASSSGQGWGYTF.

V and J are TRBV5-1 and TRBJ1-4; the D gene is possibly TRBD1 (6 bases). Between the trimmed V and J ends, which lost 1 base and 2 bases, there was a span of 9 bases. This CDR3 has 15 amino acids. In germline, CDR1 is SGHRS, CDR2 YFSETQ. In DNA form, the CDR3 reads TGCGCCAGCAGCTTGCTACAGGGTACTAATGAAAAACTGTTTTTT. Protein sequence: CASSLLQGTNEKLFF.

This clonotype has just a few counts. The chain employs TRBV14 and TRBJ2-1; TRBD1 matches at 11 bases. In germline, CDR1 is SGHDN, CDR2 FVKESK. V dropped 2 bases and J dropped 9; count of bases not matched to a gene: 6. There are 15 residues in the CDR3. CDR3: CASSQLGQGEGEQFF. CDR3 nucleotide sequence: TGTGCCAGCAGCCAACTGGGACAGGGGGAGGGTGAGCAGTTCTTC.

The V call is TRBV28, the J call TRBJ2-3, with D perhaps TRBD1 (6 bases). With 3 bases removed from V and 3 bases from J, the gap between germline ends came to 13 bases. Germline CDR1 reads MDHEN; CDR2 reads SYDVKM. This CDR3 is built from 15 residues. DNA for the CDR3: TGTGCCAGCAGTTTCGGGGCAGGGGAGACAGATACGCAGTATTTT. Translated: CASSFGAGETDTQYF.

The J gene is TRBJ2-3, the V gene TRBV5-1; 8 bases align to TRBD2. Germline V gene lookup returns CDR1 SGHRS and CDR2 YFSETQ. This CDR3 has 14 amino acids. J lost 3 bases, V lost 5 bases, and 5 bases had no gene match. The CDR3 coding sequence is TGCGCCAGCAGGAGCGGGAGTGGAACAGATACGCAGTATTTT. Its protein product is CASRSGSGTDTQYF. The full variable domain, completed using reference TRBV5-1 and TRBJ2-3, is KAGVTQTPRYLIKTRGQQVTLSCSPISGHRSVSWYQQTPGQGLQFLFEYFSETQRNKGNFPGRFSGRQFSNSRSEMNVSTLELGDSALYLCASRSGSGTDTQYFGPGTRLTVL.

This clonotype appeared a few times. The V and J genes are TRBV15 and TRBJ1-1; D not resolved. CDR3 size: 14 residues. Per the germline V gene, CDR1 is LNHNV and CDR2 is YYDKDF (reference sequence). V lost 0 bases and J 5 bases, leaving 10 bases between the germline ends. CDR3 nucleotides: TGTGCCACCAGCAGAGAACGGGGTGATACTGAAGCTTTCTTT. As protein: CATSRERGDTEAFF.

V is TRBV6-2 or TRBV6-3 and J is TRBJ2-5; tentatively, D is TRBD2 (7 bases). This CDR3 comprises 14 residues. Deletions cut 6 bases from V and 5 bases from J, with 16 bases between. Germline V gives CDR1 MNHEY, CDR2 SVGEGT. CDR3 in amino acids: CASRRGPGGETQYF. DNA of the CDR3: TGTGCCAGCAGGCGGGGGCCCGGGGGGGAGACCCAGTACTTC.

This clonotype was recorded a few times. The rearrangement links TRBV20-1 to TRBJ1-5, with no clear D. Looked up from germline, CDR1 is DFQATT and CDR2 is SNEGSKA (reference sequence). Trimming cost V 3 bases and J 9 bases, with 9 bases left between them. The CDR3 runs to 11 residues. CDR3 nucleotide sequence: TGCAGTGCTAGGGGCGTTGGGCCCCAGCATTTT. This translates into CSARGVGPQHF.

In this sample, this clonotype turned up many times. The chain employs TRBV7-2 and TRBJ2-7; D uncertain. V was trimmed by 3 bases and J by 4 bases, leaving 7 bases between them. The CDR3 runs to 12 residues. Germline CDR1 is SGHTA and CDR2 is FQGNSA. The CDR3 here is CASSFLFYEQYF. Here the CDR3 DNA reads TGTGCCAGCAGCTTCCTTTTTTACGAGCAGTACTTC. Drawing the rest from reference TRBV7-2 and TRBJ2-7, the complete variable domain is GAGVSQSPSNKVTEKGKDVELRCDPISGHTALYWYRQSLGQGLEFLIYFQGNSAPDKSGLPSDRFSAERTGGSVSTLTIQRTQQEDSAVYLCASSFLFYEQYFGPGTRLTVT.

The V and J genes are TRBV5-6 and TRBJ1-1; 8 bases align to TRBD1. Unmatched junction bases numbered 7, after V lost 5 bases and J lost 1 base. Germline V CDR1 and CDR2: SGHDT, YYEEEE. The CDR3 covers 15 residues. CDR3 loop: CASSSRDRPNTEAFF. The CDR3 DNA follows: TGTGCCAGCAGTTCTCGGGACAGGCCGAACACTGAAGCTTTCTTT.

The chain joins TRBV20-1 to TRBJ2-7; 8 bases map to TRBD2. The CDR3 consists of 12 residues. The germline V gene has CDR1 DFQATT and CDR2 SNEGSKA (reference sequence). V dropped 3 bases and J dropped 4; count of bases not matched to a gene: 2. The CDR3 DNA follows: TGCAGTGCTAGCGGGAGGGCGTACGAGCAGTACTTC. Protein product: CSASGRAYEQYF.

This clonotype has only a few counts. The rearrangement links TRBV7-2 to TRBJ2-7; weak D call: TRBD1 (6 bases). The V gene's germline CDR1 is SGHTA and CDR2 FQGNSA. Trimming cost V 1 base and J 2 bases, with 9 bases left between them. The CDR3 length is 14 residues. The CDR3 sequence is CASSLDKGAYEQYF. CDR3 in DNA: TGTGCCAGCAGCTTAGATAAGGGGGCCTACGAGCAGTACTTC. The full variable domain, completed using reference TRBV7-2 and TRBJ2-7, is GAGVSQSPSNKVTEKGKDVELRCDPISGHTALYWYRQSLGQGLEFLIYFQGNSAPDKSGLPSDRFSAERTGGSVSTLTIQRTQQEDSAVYLCASSLDKGAYEQYFGPGTRLTVT.

The J gene is TRBJ2-1, the V gene TRBV11-2; 9 nucleotides line up with TRBD1. After removal of 5 bases from V and 9 bases from J, the junction contained 8 bases not matched to a gene. The CDR3 is 14 amino acids. Germline V CDR1 and CDR2: SGHAT, FQNNGV. As DNA, the CDR3 is TGTGCCAGCAGCCCCTTGGACAGGGGCCGTGAGCAGTTCTTC. Translation gives CASSPLDRGREQFF.

This sequence joins TRBV4-1 and TRBJ1-4, with D possibly TRBD1 on 6 matching bases. CDR1 MGHRA and CDR2 YSYEKL come from the germline V gene. V lost 3 bases and J lost 8, with 19 bases in between. The CDR3 loop spans 16 amino acids. Written as DNA, the CDR3 is TGCGCCAGCAGCCACCTAAAACAGGGAAGTAAAGAAAAACTGTTTTTT. Translation gives CASSHLKQGSKEKLFF.

Ten or more counts support this clonotype. This chain joins TRBV7-2 and TRBJ2-7; 10 positions agree with TRBD1. V gave up 5 bases and J gave up 3 bases; unmatched junction bases: 7. The CDR3 contains 15 residues. Germline lookup yields CDR1 SGHTA and CDR2 FQGNSA. CDR3 DNA: TGTGCCAGCAGCCAGATAGGGACAGGGGTCTACGAGCAGTACTTC. Translated: CASSQIGTGVYEQYF.

With respect to this clonotype: A much larger clone differs by one base, so this may be a read error. The chain joins TRBV7-6 to TRBJ1-4; the D gene is possibly TRBD1 (6 bases). CDR1 SGHVS and CDR2 FNYEAQ come from the germline V gene. The CDR3 consists of 14 residues. The CDR3 sequence: CPSSQGHGNEKLFF. The CDR3 nucleotides are TGTCCCAGCAGCCAGGGGCACGGGAATGAAAAACTGTTTTTT.

This clonotype occurred many times. The V and J genes are TRBV7-2 and TRBJ2-2; 12 nucleotides match TRBD2. CDR1 and CDR2 (germline): SGHTA, FQGNSA. The ends lost 1 base at V and 7 bases at J; junction bases unmatched: 7. The CDR3 totals 17 residues. CDR3 amino acids: CASSLEWTSGNSGELFF. In DNA, the CDR3 is TGTGCCAGCAGCTTAGAATGGACTAGCGGGAATAGCGGGGAGCTGTTTTTT.

The rearrangement joins TRBV6-6 to TRBJ2-1, with 8 bases aligning to TRBD1. The germline V gene encodes CDR1 MNHNY and CDR2 SVGAGI (reference sequence). After removal of 7 bases from V and 8 bases from J, the junction contained 13 bases not matched to a gene. CDR3 length: 15 residues. The CDR3 region is CASTRGQGTIDEQFF. CDR3 DNA: TGTGCCAGCACCCGAGGACAGGGAACCATCGATGAGCAGTTCTTC.

The chain links TRBV6-6 to TRBJ1-5; D remains unclear. CDR1 MNHNY and CDR2 SVGAGI come from the germline V gene (reference sequence). The V gene lost 6 bases and the J gene lost 6 bases, with 9 bases spanning the gap. CDR3 length: 12 residues. The DNA for the CDR3 is TGTGCCAGCAGGCGGGATAGTCAGCCCCAGCATTTT. Translation gives CASRRDSQPQHF.

The chain recombines TRBV29-1 with TRBJ2-1; D remains unclear. Germline CDR1 and CDR2: SQVTM and ANQGSEA. This CDR3 is 13 amino acids long. V lost 4 bases and J lost 6, with 13 bases in between. The CDR3, as DNA: TGCAGCGTTGTCGGCAGATTTAGCAATGAGCAGTTCTTC. This translates into CSVVGRFSNEQFF.

This clonotype was detected a few times. The CDR3 spells CSASQRYSNQPQHF. The CDR3 nucleotides are TGCAGTGCATCTCAGCGGTATAGCAATCAGCCCCAGCATTTT. The chain joins TRBV20-1 to TRBJ1-5; no reliable D call. Germline V lookup: CDR1 DFQATT, CDR2 SNEGSKA (reference sequence). V lost 6 bases to trimming and J lost 0 bases, with 12 bases between them. The CDR3 length is 14 residues.

The chain combines TRBV20-1 with TRBJ2-7; D is undetermined. Trimming left V 5 bases short and J 2 bases short, with 4 bases between. Germline CDR1 is DFQATT and CDR2 is SNEGSKA (reference sequence). The CDR3 covers 10 residues. This chain's CDR3 is CSAPAYEQYF. The CDR3 DNA reads as TGCAGTGCTCCCGCCTACGAGCAGTACTTC.

A few counts support this clonotype. V and J are TRBV29-1 and TRBJ2-2, with TRBD2 matching over 9 bases. V was pared by 4 bases and J by 0 bases, with 9 bases of the junction left unmatched. There are 17 residues in the CDR3. Looked up from germline, CDR1 is SQVTM and CDR2 is ANQGSEA. CDR3: CSVGRGSSGTNTGELFF. CDR3 DNA: TGCAGCGTTGGAAGGGGGTCTAGCGGGACGAACACCGGGGAGCTGTTTTTT.

This clonotype was counted a few times. This chain links TRBV7-9 with TRBJ1-1, with TRBD1 matching 8 bases. There are 17 residues in the CDR3. Per germline, CDR1 SEHNR and CDR2 FQNEAQ (reference sequence). Trimming at V came to 5 bases and at J to 2 bases, leaving 13 bases not matched to a gene. CDR3 region: CASSRVGQGARNTEAFF. In nucleotides, the CDR3 is TGTGCCAGCAGCCGGGTTGGCCAGGGGGCGCGAAACACTGAAGCTTTCTTT. The entire variable domain, with the rest obtained from reference TRBV7-9 and TRBJ1-1, is as follows: DTGVSQNPRHKITKRGQNVTFRCDPISEHNRLYWYRQTLGQGPEFLTYFQNEAQLEKSRLLSDRFSAERPKGSFSTLEIQRTEQGDSAMYLCASSRVGQGARNTEAFFGQGTRLTVV.

This clonotype was observed a few times. The V gene is TRBV11-2, the J gene TRBJ1-5, with unresolved D. Per the germline V gene, CDR1 is SGHAT and CDR2 is FQNNGV. The CDR3 loop spans 15 amino acids. V gave up 1 base and J gave up 3 bases, with 10 bases separating them. This CDR3 reads CASSLGRTHNQPQHF. The CDR3 coding sequence is TGTGCCAGCAGCTTAGGACGGACGCACAATCAGCCCCAGCATTTT.

This clonotype was found many times. This chain connects TRBV19 to TRBJ2-4; D may correspond to TRBD1 or TRBD2 (6 bases each). V shed 5 bases and J shed 3 bases, with 14 bases lying between them. There are 15 residues in the CDR3. CDR1 is LNHDA, CDR2 SQIVND, per germline (reference sequence). Written as DNA, the CDR3 is TGTGCCAGTAGTGACGCACAGGGAGGCAAAAACATTCAGTACTTC. It yields the protein CASSDAQGGKNIQYF.

The chain is built from TRBV12-3 or TRBV12-4 and TRBJ2-2, with TRBD2 matching over 7 bases. The CDR3 runs 15 residues. V shed 5 bases, J shed 4 bases, and the junction held 7 bases outside the gene matches. The CDR3 protein is CASSPRGVGTGELFF. CDR3 sequence (DNA): TGTGCCAGCAGTCCCCGGGGGGTGGGCACCGGGGAGCTGTTTTTT.